The rows below give T cell receptor beta chains drawn from one sample of a study of blood T cell repertoires in COVID-19. Measured with immunoSEQ multiplex PCR; TCRdb has only the in-frame clones, and not every one. The sample lists 300,000 or so clones; more than 90% were seen once. The sequenced material came from PBMCs or T cells enriched from blood (not recorded which). The receptor set was obtained from a man in his fifties or sixties who had recovered from COVID-19. CDR3s include the opening cysteine and the closing phenylalanine or tryptophan. The order of the fields is D gene, clone size, J gene, V gene, CDR3 protein, CDR3 DNA. D genes are given only for firm matches. Rows give clone size only sometimes, using once, few, many, or a class for an expanded clone.

D gene: TRBD2
clone size: NA
J gene: TRBJ2-7
V gene: TRBV30
CDR3 protein: CAWSPLRLAGTTYEQYF
CDR3 DNA: TGTGCCTGGAGCCCCCTCAGACTAGCGGGGACCACCTACGAGCAGTACTTC

D gene: NA
clone size: NA
J gene: TRBJ1-1
V gene: TRBV7-9
CDR3 protein: CASSYPRTEAFF
CDR3 DNA: TGTGCCAGCAGCTACCCGAGGACTGAAGCTTTCTTT

D gene: TRBD1
clone size: NA
J gene: TRBJ2-7
V gene: TRBV27
CDR3 protein: CASRRTGAYEQYF
CDR3 DNA: TGTGCCAGCAGACGGACAGGGGCCTACGAGCAGTACTTC

D gene: TRBD1
clone size: NA
J gene: TRBJ2-2
V gene: TRBV7-9
CDR3 protein: CASSSSGDRGPTGELFF
CDR3 DNA: TGTGCCAGCAGCTCCTCCGGGGACAGGGGCCCAACCGGGGAGCTGTTTTTT

D gene: NA
clone size: NA
J gene: TRBJ1-1
V gene: TRBV5-4
CDR3 protein: CASSEVGNTEAFF
CDR3 DNA: TGTGCCAGCAGCGAGGTAGGGAACACTGAAGCTTTCTTT

D gene: TRBD1
clone size: NA
J gene: TRBJ1-1
V gene: TRBV7-9
CDR3 protein: CASSSGTATNTEAFF
CDR3 DNA: TGTGCCAGCAGCTCCGGGACAGCGACGAACACTGAAGCTTTCTTT

D gene: TRBD1
clone size: NA
J gene: TRBJ2-1
V gene: TRBV7-9
CDR3 protein: CASSLLVGTVNEQFF
CDR3 DNA: TGTGCCAGCAGCTTATTGGTCGGGACAGTTAATGAGCAGTTCTTC

D gene: TRBD1
clone size: NA
J gene: TRBJ1-2
V gene: TRBV6-5
CDR3 protein: CASNQQGPYGYTF
CDR3 DNA: TGTGCCAGCAACCAACAGGGGCCCTATGGCTACACCTTC

D gene: TRBD2
clone size: NA
J gene: TRBJ2-1
V gene: TRBV5-5
CDR3 protein: CASSLAAGGQGEQFF
CDR3 DNA: TGTGCCAGCAGCTTGGCGGCGGGGGGGCAGGGTGAGCAGTTCTTC

D gene: NA
clone size: NA
J gene: TRBJ1-2
V gene: TRBV4-1
CDR3 protein: CASSQGQTDTYGYTF
CDR3 DNA: TGCGCCAGCAGCCAAGGACAAACAGACACCTATGGCTACACCTTC

D gene: TRBD2
clone size: NA
J gene: TRBJ2-3
V gene: TRBV12-5
CDR3 protein: CASALGLAADTQYF
CDR3 DNA: TGTGCTAGTGCCCTCGGACTAGCGGCAGATACGCAGTATTTT

D gene: NA
clone size: NA
J gene: TRBJ1-6
V gene: TRBV5-4
CDR3 protein: CASSLGGSSYNSPLHF
CDR3 DNA: TGTGCCAGCAGCTTGGGAGGGAGCTCCTATAATTCACCCCTCCACTTT

D gene: NA
clone size: NA
J gene: TRBJ2-7
V gene: TRBV19
CDR3 protein: CASGYGAAYEQYF
CDR3 DNA: TGTGCCAGTGGATATGGGGCGGCCTACGAGCAGTACTTC

D gene: TRBD2
clone size: NA
J gene: TRBJ2-7
V gene: TRBV30
CDR3 protein: CAWSQGLAGGEQYF
CDR3 DNA: TGTGCCTGGAGTCAAGGACTAGCGGGAGGCGAGCAGTACTTC

D gene: NA
clone size: NA
J gene: TRBJ2-2
V gene: TRBV7-2
CDR3 protein: CASSAQGLGTGELFF
CDR3 DNA: TGTGCCAGCAGCGCCCAGGGTCTTGGGACCGGGGAGCTGTTTTTT

D gene: NA
clone size: NA
J gene: TRBJ2-2
V gene: TRBV2
CDR3 protein: CASSGLATGELFF
CDR3 DNA: TGTGCCAGCAGCGGACTTGCCACCGGGGAGCTGTTTTTT

D gene: TRBD1
clone size: NA
J gene: TRBJ1-5
V gene: TRBV27
CDR3 protein: CASSPYTGTGSSNQPQHF
CDR3 DNA: TGTGCCAGCAGTCCCTATACCGGGACAGGGAGTAGCAATCAGCCCCAGCATTTT

D gene: NA
clone size: NA
J gene: TRBJ2-3
V gene: TRBV4-1
CDR3 protein: CASSQAIGGHTQYF
CDR3 DNA: TGCGCCAGCAGCCAAGCAATCGGTGGGCATACGCAGTATTTT

D gene: NA
clone size: NA
J gene: TRBJ1-5
V gene: TRBV25-1
CDR3 protein: CASSAPPGNQPQHF
CDR3 DNA: TGTGCCAGCAGCGCACCCCCGGGGAATCAGCCCCAGCATTTT

D gene: NA
clone size: once
J gene: TRBJ1-1
V gene: TRBV3-1/TRBV3-2
CDR3 protein: CASSQVRGNTEAFF
CDR3 DNA: TGTGCCAGCAGCCAAGTCAGGGGCAACACTGAAGCTTTCTTT

D gene: NA
clone size: NA
J gene: TRBJ1-1
V gene: TRBV6-5
CDR3 protein: CASSYQGGAEAFF
CDR3 DNA: TGTGCCAGCAGTTATCAAGGAGGTGCTGAAGCTTTCTTT

D gene: NA
clone size: NA
J gene: TRBJ1-1
V gene: TRBV5-4
CDR3 protein: CASSLGGNRRNTEAFF
CDR3 DNA: TGTGCCAGCAGCTTGGGGGGAAACAGGAGGAACACTGAAGCTTTCTTT

D gene: NA
clone size: NA
J gene: TRBJ2-2
V gene: TRBV30
CDR3 protein: CAWDRQSGGTGELFF
CDR3 DNA: TGTGCCTGGGATCGTCAGTCAGGGGGGACCGGGGAGCTGTTTTTT

D gene: NA
clone size: NA
J gene: TRBJ2-1
V gene: TRBV29-1
CDR3 protein: CSVGGHTYNEQFF
CDR3 DNA: TGCAGCGTTGGGGGACATACCTACAATGAGCAGTTCTTC

D gene: NA
clone size: NA
J gene: TRBJ2-5
V gene: TRBV7-9
CDR3 protein: CASSPSETQYF
CDR3 DNA: TGTGCCAGCAGCCCTTCAGAGACCCAGTACTTC

D gene: NA
clone size: NA
J gene: TRBJ2-3
V gene: TRBV7-9
CDR3 protein: CASSPGHSTDTQYF
CDR3 DNA: TGTGCCAGCAGCCCGGGACACAGCACAGATACGCAGTATTTT

D gene: NA
clone size: NA
J gene: TRBJ1-3
V gene: TRBV9
CDR3 protein: CASSPGSGGNTIYF
CDR3 DNA: TGTGCCAGCAGCCCCGGGTCGGGTGGGAACACCATATATTTT

D gene: TRBD1
clone size: once
J gene: TRBJ1-1
V gene: TRBV28
CDR3 protein: CASRTGGYTEAFF
CDR3 DNA: TGTGCCAGCAGGACAGGGGGATATACTGAAGCTTTCTTT

D gene: NA
clone size: once
J gene: TRBJ1-2
V gene: TRBV30
CDR3 protein: CAWSGAASYGYTF
CDR3 DNA: TGTGCCTGGAGCGGCGCGGCGTCCTATGGCTACACCTTC

D gene: NA
clone size: few
J gene: TRBJ1-2
V gene: TRBV4-2
CDR3 protein: CASSQQGFGYGYTF
CDR3 DNA: TGTGCCAGCAGCCAACAGGGGTTCGGCTATGGCTACACCTTC

D gene: NA
clone size: few
J gene: TRBJ1-1
V gene: TRBV19
CDR3 protein: CASSIFQGDTEAFF
CDR3 DNA: TGTGCCAGTAGTATATTTCAGGGCGACACTGAAGCTTTCTTT

D gene: NA
clone size: NA
J gene: TRBJ1-4
V gene: TRBV7-9
CDR3 protein: CASSFRGTNEKLFF
CDR3 DNA: TGTGCCAGCAGCTTTAGAGGGACTAATGAAAAACTGTTTTTT

D gene: NA
clone size: once
J gene: TRBJ1-5
V gene: TRBV6-1
CDR3 protein: CASSETSGSWPQHF
CDR3 DNA: TGTGCCAGCAGTGAAACTTCGGGGAGTTGGCCCCAGCATTTT

D gene: NA
clone size: NA
J gene: TRBJ1-3
V gene: TRBV6-5
CDR3 protein: CASMPPGAGNTIYF
CDR3 DNA: TGTGCCAGCATGCCCCCCGGGGCTGGAAACACCATATATTTT

D gene: TRBD2
clone size: NA
J gene: TRBJ2-7
V gene: TRBV18
CDR3 protein: CASSPPGGESYEQYF
CDR3 DNA: TGTGCCAGCTCACCCCCGGGGGGGGAATCCTACGAGCAGTACTTC

D gene: NA
clone size: NA
J gene: TRBJ1-1
V gene: TRBV29-1
CDR3 protein: CSVESAGREVAFF
CDR3 DNA: TGCAGCGTTGAATCGGCAGGCCGGGAAGTAGCTTTCTTT

D gene: NA
clone size: NA
J gene: TRBJ1-5
V gene: TRBV7-9
CDR3 protein: CASSLSSAEAQHF
CDR3 DNA: TGTGCCAGCAGCTTAAGTAGCGCGGAGGCCCAGCATTTT

D gene: NA
clone size: NA
J gene: TRBJ2-3
V gene: TRBV30
CDR3 protein: CAWSGASDTQYF
CDR3 DNA: TGTGCCTGGAGTGGGGCGTCTGATACGCAGTATTTT

D gene: NA
clone size: NA
J gene: TRBJ1-1
V gene: TRBV12-5
CDR3 protein: CASGLLSNTEAFF
CDR3 DNA: TGTGCTAGTGGTTTGCTGTCGAACACTGAAGCTTTCTTT

D gene: NA
clone size: NA
J gene: TRBJ1-6
V gene: TRBV4-3
CDR3 protein: CASSQDETASYNSPLHF
CDR3 DNA: TGCGCCAGCAGCCAAGATGAGACAGCTTCATATAATTCACCCCTCCACTTT

D gene: NA
clone size: once
J gene: TRBJ2-3
V gene: TRBV5-6
CDR3 protein: CASSITRSDTQYF
CDR3 DNA: TGTGCCAGCAGCATAACTAGATCTGATACGCAGTATTTT

D gene: NA
clone size: NA
J gene: TRBJ2-1
V gene: TRBV18
CDR3 protein: CASSPPGRTGEQFF
CDR3 DNA: TGTGCCAGCTCACCCCCGGGTCGCACGGGTGAGCAGTTCTTC

D gene: NA
clone size: NA
J gene: TRBJ2-1
V gene: TRBV29-1
CDR3 protein: CSVEASLARNEQFF
CDR3 DNA: TGCAGCGTTGAAGCGTCACTGGCGAGGAATGAGCAGTTCTTC

D gene: NA
clone size: NA
J gene: TRBJ1-5
V gene: TRBV19
CDR3 protein: CASSPNGQSNQPQHF
CDR3 DNA: TGTGCCAGTAGTCCCAACGGACAGAGCAATCAGCCCCAGCATTTT

D gene: NA
clone size: NA
J gene: TRBJ2-5
V gene: TRBV5-1
CDR3 protein: CASRRGGISGQETQYF
CDR3 DNA: TGCGCCAGCAGGAGAGGAGGAATTAGCGGACAAGAGACCCAGTACTTC

D gene: NA
clone size: NA
J gene: TRBJ1-2
V gene: TRBV7-9
CDR3 protein: CASSLGGPNYGYTF
CDR3 DNA: TGTGCCAGCAGCTTAGGCGGTCCTAACTATGGCTACACCTTC

D gene: TRBD2
clone size: NA
J gene: TRBJ2-5
V gene: TRBV10-3
CDR3 protein: CAIRDGGGAGETQYF
CDR3 DNA: TGTGCCATCAGAGATGGCGGGGGGGCTGGAGAGACCCAGTACTTC

D gene: NA
clone size: NA
J gene: TRBJ1-4
V gene: TRBV7-9
CDR3 protein: CASSLPSHLATNEKLFF
CDR3 DNA: TGTGCCAGCAGCTTGCCGAGTCACCTTGCAACTAATGAAAAACTGTTTTTT

D gene: TRBD1
clone size: NA
J gene: TRBJ1-1
V gene: TRBV5-1
CDR3 protein: CASSSGQGTEAFF
CDR3 DNA: TGCGCCAGCAGCTCGGGACAGGGGACTGAAGCTTTCTTT

D gene: NA
clone size: NA
J gene: TRBJ2-7
V gene: TRBV18
CDR3 protein: CASSPGISSYEQYF
CDR3 DNA: TGTGCCAGCTCTCCGGGGATAAGCTCCTACGAGCAGTACTTC